This T cell receptor (beta chain) was retrieved from a study of radiation and T cells in renal cell carcinoma. Study results and caveats: Top tumor clonotypes rose in blood 2 weeks post-radiation, then contracted.

This clone was observed a handful of times. Its target is not known. TCRdb's table, derived via immunoSEQ multiplex PCR, lists solely in-frame clones and lacks some. The sample contains 70,000 to 100,000 clones, 82% of which appear only once. Germline lookup yields CDR1 DFQATT and CDR2 SNEGSKA (reference sequence). The CDR3 is 11 residues long. Trimming stripped 3 bases from V and 6 bases from J, with 5 bases between. This sample's time point: baseline pretreatment blood. Treatment specified: 15 Gy SBRT to primary tumor, nephrectomy 4 weeks later. V is TRBV20-1 and J is TRBJ2-2; no clear D gene. Sample: blood, taken from a patient whose treatment included radiotherapy and nephrectomy. The sequence was collected from a man aged 55 to 70 with renal cell carcinoma. The CDR3 loop reads CSASLPGELFF. CDR3 nucleotide sequence: TGCAGTGCTAGTCTCCCCGGGGAGCTGTTTTTT.